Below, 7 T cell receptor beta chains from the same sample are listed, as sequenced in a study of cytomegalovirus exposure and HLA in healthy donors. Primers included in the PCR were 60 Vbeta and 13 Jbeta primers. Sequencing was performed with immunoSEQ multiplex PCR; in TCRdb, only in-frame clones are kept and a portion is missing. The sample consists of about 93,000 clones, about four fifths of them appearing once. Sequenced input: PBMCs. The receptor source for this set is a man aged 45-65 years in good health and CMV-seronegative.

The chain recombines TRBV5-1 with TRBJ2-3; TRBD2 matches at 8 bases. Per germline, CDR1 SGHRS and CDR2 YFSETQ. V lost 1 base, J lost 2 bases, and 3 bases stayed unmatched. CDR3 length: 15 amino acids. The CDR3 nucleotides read TGCGCCAGCAGCTTGTCGGGGGGGTTCACAGATACGCAGTATTTT. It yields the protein CASSLSGGFTDTQYF.

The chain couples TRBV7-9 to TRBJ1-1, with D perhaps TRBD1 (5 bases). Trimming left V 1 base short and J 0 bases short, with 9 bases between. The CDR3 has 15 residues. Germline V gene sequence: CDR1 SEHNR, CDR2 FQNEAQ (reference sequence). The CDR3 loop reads CASSLGGRMNTEAFF. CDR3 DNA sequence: TGTGCCAGCAGCTTAGGGGGGAGGATGAACACTGAAGCTTTCTTT.

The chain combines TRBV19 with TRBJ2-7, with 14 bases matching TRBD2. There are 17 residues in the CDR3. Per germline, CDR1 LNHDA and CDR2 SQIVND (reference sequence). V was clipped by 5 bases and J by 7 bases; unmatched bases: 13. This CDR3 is CASSLPLRLAGGGEQYF. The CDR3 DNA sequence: TGTGCCAGTAGTCTCCCGCTCCGACTAGCGGGAGGGGGGGAGCAGTACTTC.

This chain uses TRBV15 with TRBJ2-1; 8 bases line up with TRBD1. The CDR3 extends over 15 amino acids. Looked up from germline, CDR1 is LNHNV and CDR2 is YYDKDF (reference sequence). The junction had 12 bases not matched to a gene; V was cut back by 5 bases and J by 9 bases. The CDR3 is CATSGSGTGGGEQFF. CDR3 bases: TGTGCCACCAGCGGATCCGGGACAGGTGGTGGTGAGCAGTTCTTC.

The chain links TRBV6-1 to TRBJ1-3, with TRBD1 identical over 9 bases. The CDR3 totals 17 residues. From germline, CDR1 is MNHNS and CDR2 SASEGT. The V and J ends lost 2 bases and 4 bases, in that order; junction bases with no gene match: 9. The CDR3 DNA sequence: TGTGCCAGCAGTGAAATCTATACGGGACAGGGAGGAAACACCATATATTTT. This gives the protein CASSEIYTGQGGNTIYF.

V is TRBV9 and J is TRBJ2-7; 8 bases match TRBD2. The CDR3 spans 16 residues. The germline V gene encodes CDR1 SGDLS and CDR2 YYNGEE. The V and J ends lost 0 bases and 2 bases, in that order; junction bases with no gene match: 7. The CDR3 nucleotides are TGTGCCAGCAGCGTAGGGGATCGGGAGGGGGCCTACGAGCAGTACTTC. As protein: CASSVGDREGAYEQYF.

CDR3 in DNA: TGTGCCAGCACCCAGACAGGAACGGCCCAGTACTTC. This codes for CASTQTGTAQYF. The rearrangement links TRBV6-1 to TRBJ2-5; D possibly corresponds to TRBD1 (6 bases). Germline-derived CDR1 and CDR2 are MNHNS and SASEGT. This CDR3 region has 12 residues. Trimming stripped 7 bases from V and 9 bases from J, with 15 bases between.